Listed below are T cell receptor beta chains from one sample, sequenced in a study of T cells in Graves' hyperthyroidism and ophthalmopathy. TCRdb analysed the multiplex PCR reads with MiXCR anew, one entry per CDR3 protein. The sample lists some 350,000 distinct CDR3 sequences, about 18% occurring once. The sample comprised blood. These receptors originate from a woman under 30 with Graves' hyperthyroidism. Both conserved end residues are part of each CDR3. Fields, in order: J gene, D gene, clone size, V gene, CDR3 protein, CDR3 DNA. A D gene is named only where the DNA matches it firmly. Where a row states a size, it is once, few, many or the class of an expanded clone; other rows omit it.

>TRBJ1-2|NA|few|TRBV7-2
CASSLVVLRGYTF
TGTGCCAGCAGCTTAGTAGTCCTCCGTGGCTACACCTTC
>TRBJ1-2|TRBD1|many|TRBV6-5
CASSYSGQNYGYTF
TGTGCCAGCAGTTACTCGGGACAGAACTATGGCTACACCTTC
>TRBJ2-5|TRBD1|many|TRBV20-1
CSADTQGTEQETQYF
TGCAGTGCTGACACCCAAGGGACAGAACAAGAGACCCAGTACTTC
>TRBJ2-3|NA|many|TRBV20-1
CSARDENSVDTDTQYF
TGCAGTGCTAGAGATGAAAACTCGGTCGACACAGATACGCAGTATTTT
>TRBJ1-2|NA|NA|TRBV2
CASSDQPGDGYTF
TGTGCCAGCAGTGATCAGCCAGGGGATGGCTACACCTTC
>TRBJ2-7|NA|many|TRBV25-1
CASSEDISYEQYF
TGTGCCAGCAGTGAGGACATATCCTACGAGCAGTACTTC
>TRBJ2-5|TRBD1|many|TRBV18
CASSNTGAQETQYF
TGTGCCAGCTCAAATACAGGGGCGCAAGAGACCCAGTACTTC
>TRBJ2-4|NA|many|TRBV6-4
CASSDEDSRAKNIQYF
TGTGCCAGCAGTGACGAGGACAGCCGAGCCAAAAACATTCAGTACTTC
>TRBJ1-1|NA|many|TRBV6-1
CASSERTAHTEAFF
TGTGCCAGCAGTGAAAGGACCGCTCACACTGAAGCTTTCTTT
>TRBJ2-7|TRBD1|NA|TRBV6-1
CASSPSGQGYEQYF
TGTGCCAGCTCTCCTTCGGGACAGGGCTACGAGCAGTACTTC
>TRBJ2-5|NA|many|TRBV14
CASSQALDSWETQYF
TGTGCCAGCAGCCAAGCGCTAGACTCATGGGAGACCCAGTACTTC
>TRBJ1-1|NA|many|TRBV25-1
CASSDWFLAEAFF
TGTGCCAGCAGTGATTGGTTTTTGGCAGAAGCTTTCTTT
>TRBJ1-1|NA|many|TRBV5-1
CASSLEGPKNTEAFF
TGCGCCAGCAGCTTGGAGGGACCAAAGAACACTGAAGCTTTCTTT
>TRBJ1-2|NA|many|TRBV2
CASSDLGGGYTF
TGTGCCAGCAGTGATCTGGGGGGCGGCTACACCTTC
>TRBJ2-6|TRBD2|NA|TRBV11-2
CASSLETSPFSGANVLTF
TGTGCCAGCAGCTTAGAGACTAGCCCCTTCTCTGGGGCCAACGTCCTGACTTTC
>TRBJ2-7|TRBD2|few|TRBV13
CASSPRGGRYEQYF
TGTGCCAGCAGCCCCCGCGGGGGGCGGTACGAGCAGTACTTC
>TRBJ2-7|NA|few|TRBV30
CAWSGFPDGVRVRKPYEQYF
TGTGCCTGGAGCGGGTTTCCCGACGGTGTGCGTGTGAGGAAGCCCTACGAGCAGTACTTC
>TRBJ1-5|NA|many|TRBV6-5
CASSPPRGNQPQHF
TGTGCCAGCAGTCCTCCTCGGGGCAATCAGCCCCAGCATTTT
>TRBJ2-3|TRBD2|few|TRBV20-1
CSARPSTSGGAATQYF
TGCAGTGCTAGGCCCTCAACTAGCGGGGGGGCAGCTACGCAGTATTTT
>TRBJ2-3|NA|many|TRBV19
CASSGAGSEADTQYF
TGTGCCAGTAGTGGAGCAGGGAGTGAGGCAGATACGCAGTATTTT
>TRBJ2-7|NA|many|TRBV20-1
CSALGGDGSYEQYF
TGCAGTGCTCTCGGGGGTGATGGATCCTACGAGCAGTACTTC
>TRBJ1-1|NA|many|TRBV30
CAWSVGGEAFF
TGTGCCTGGAGTGTCGGAGGTGAAGCTTTCTTT
>TRBJ1-5|NA|many|TRBV15
CATSRDRGAGVQQPQHF
TGTGCCACCAGCAGAGATCGGGGCGCAGGGGTACAACAGCCCCAGCATTTT
>TRBJ2-5|NA|NA|TRBV10-2
CASMALSSETQYF
TGCGCCAGCATGGCATTGAGCTCGGAGACCCAGTACTTC
>TRBJ2-7|NA|many|TRBV20-1
CSARDSGSSYEQYF
TGCAGTGCTAGAGATAGCGGATCCTCCTACGAGCAGTACTTC
>TRBJ1-1|TRBD1|many|TRBV27
CASSLHDSAGGLEAFF
TGTGCCAGCAGTTTACACGACTCGGCAGGGGGCTTAGAAGCTTTCTTT
>TRBJ1-5|NA|many|TRBV6-1
CASNTNQPQHF
TGTGCCAGCAATACTAATCAGCCCCAGCATTTT
>TRBJ1-1|NA|NA|TRBV20-1
CSARRTNTEAFF
TGCAGTGCTCGACGGACTAACACTGAAGCTTTCTTT
>TRBJ1-2|NA|many|TRBV2
CASSAAGGQNYGYTF
TGTGCCAGCAGTGCCGCGGGGGGGCAGAACTATGGCTACACCTTC
>TRBJ1-2|TRBD1|NA|TRBV12-3/TRBV12-4
CASSSGQGGSTF
TGTGCCAGCAGTTCTGGACAGGGAGGATCCACCTTC
>TRBJ2-7|TRBD2|many|TRBV7-8
CASSTRGGHEQYF
TGTGCCAGTTCGACCCGGGGGGGCCACGAGCAGTACTTC
>TRBJ2-7|TRBD2|many|TRBV20-1
CGLAGGSSYEQYF
TGCGGACTAGCGGGGGGATCCTCCTACGAGCAGTACTTC
>TRBJ2-2|NA|many|TRBV2
CASSEEVGVWNTGELFF
TGTGCCAGCAGTGAAGAGGTGGGGGTTTGGAACACCGGGGAGCTGTTTTTT
>TRBJ1-6|NA|once|TRBV7-3
CASSLGPLHF
TGTGCCAGCAGCTTAGGACCCCTCCACTTT
>TRBJ1-1|NA|few|TRBV2
CASVGEDTEAFF
TGTGCCAGCGTAGGGGAGGACACTGAAGCTTTCTTT
>TRBJ1-3|NA|many|TRBV12-3/TRBV12-4
CASSSERVIVSGNTIYF
TGTGCCAGCAGCTCCGAGAGGGTTATCGTCTCTGGAAACACCATATATTTT
>TRBJ2-2|NA|many|TRBV7-8
CASTLRRQPERGTGELFF
TGTGCCAGCACCTTGAGGCGACAGCCCGAAAGGGGCACCGGGGAGCTGTTTTTT
>TRBJ1-1|TRBD1|many|TRBV12-3/TRBV12-4
CASRTGSGTEAFF
TGTGCCAGCCGGACAGGGTCGGGCACTGAAGCTTTCTTT
>TRBJ2-7|NA|many|TRBV7-3
CASSFGAGEAYEQYF
TGTGCCAGCAGCTTTGGGGCAGGGGAAGCCTACGAGCAGTACTTC
>TRBJ2-7|TRBD2|NA|TRBV20-1
CSARRRGGTYEQYF
TGCAGTGCTAGACGACGGGGGGGAACCTACGAGCAGTACTTC
>TRBJ1-2|NA|many|TRBV10-3
CASTSGGRRINYGYTF
TGTGCCTCCACAAGCGGGGGCAGGAGGATTAACTATGGCTACACCTTC
>TRBJ1-1|NA|many|TRBV2
CASSVEGTMNTEAFF
TGTGCCAGCAGTGTGGAGGGTACTATGAACACTGAAGCTTTCTTT
>TRBJ2-2|TRBD1|many|TRBV11-2
CASSSRGRGRTGELFF
TGTGCCAGCAGCTCTAGGGGCAGGGGGCGTACCGGGGAGCTGTTTTTT
>TRBJ1-2|NA|many|TRBV28
CASSLAGGANYGYTF
TGTGCCAGCAGTTTGGCGGGGGGCGCTAACTATGGCTACACCTTC
>TRBJ1-1|NA|many|TRBV5-5
CASSLDLPGTEAFF
TGTGCCAGCAGCCTAGACCTCCCGGGGACTGAAGCTTTCTTT
>TRBJ2-7|NA|many|TRBV2
CASTGQGESYEQYF
TGTGCCAGCACTGGGCAGGGAGAATCCTACGAGCAGTACTTC
>TRBJ1-3|TRBD1|many|TRBV6-1
CASGGTGTGNTIYF
TGTGCCAGCGGGGGGACAGGGACTGGAAACACCATATATTTT
>TRBJ1-2|NA|many|TRBV30
CAWGRKTRGYGYTF
TGTGCCTGGGGGAGGAAAACGAGAGGCTATGGCTACACCTTC
>TRBJ1-5|NA|many|TRBV6-5
CASSYGAGSKAHF
TGTGCCAGCAGTTACGGGGCAGGGTCAAAAGCGCATTTT
>TRBJ1-2|TRBD1|NA|TRBV5-5
CASSLSGQGRGYGYTF
TGTGCCAGCAGCCTAAGCGGACAGGGGAGAGGCTATGGCTACACCTTC
>TRBJ2-7|NA|NA|TRBV3-1
CASSLTPSAEQYF
TGTGCCAGCAGCCTCACTCCTAGCGCCGAGCAGTACTTC
>TRBJ1-2|TRBD1|many|TRBV20-1
CSAREPPGQGTFGYTF
TGCAGTGCTAGAGAACCACCGGGACAGGGAACGTTTGGCTACACCTTC